Listed here are 5 T cell receptor beta chains from one sample, sequenced in a study of cytomegalovirus exposure and HLA in healthy donors. The PCR used 60 Vbeta and 13 Jbeta primers. TCRdb's copy holds only in-frame clones and misses some; the assay was immunoSEQ multiplex PCR. The data show 120,000 or so clones, over 70% seen once. Sequencing used PBMCs. The source of these receptors is a man aged 18 to 30 in good health and CMV-seropositive.

This chain connects TRBV5-1 to TRBJ2-6, with 8 bases fitting TRBD1. The CDR3 has 17 residues. Germline lookup yields CDR1 SGHRS and CDR2 YFSETQ. J was trimmed by 3 bases and V by 5 bases; bases with no gene match: 10. CDR3 sequence: CASRGTDRGVGANVLTF. In nucleotides, the CDR3 is TGCGCCAGCAGGGGGACAGACAGGGGTGTTGGGGCCAACGTCCTGACTTTC. Complete variable domain (other parts from reference TRBV5-1 and TRBJ2-6): KAGVTQTPRYLIKTRGQQVTLSCSPISGHRSVSWYQQTPGQGLQFLFEYFSETQRNKGNFPGRFSGRQFSNSRSEMNVSTLELGDSALYLCASRGTDRGVGANVLTFGAGSRLTVL.

J is TRBJ2-5 and V is TRBV6-5; D unresolved. The V gene lost 0 bases and the J gene lost 4 bases, with 9 bases spanning the gap. CDR3 length equals 14 residues. Germline CDR1 MNHEY, CDR2 SVGAGI. Written as DNA, the CDR3 is TGTGCCAGCAGTTACTCGGTACAGAGAGAGACCCAGTACTTC. Its translation: CASSYSVQRETQYF.

The chain links TRBV11-2 to TRBJ2-5, with D maybe TRBD1 (6 bases). V shed 5 bases and J shed 5 bases, with 21 bases lying between them. The CDR3 extends over 16 amino acids. From germline, CDR1 is SGHAT and CDR2 FQNNGV. CDR3 protein: CASSLHRTGLNETQYF. The CDR3, as DNA: TGTGCCAGCAGCCTTCATCGAACAGGGCTGAATGAGACCCAGTACTTC. Based on the CDR3 plus reference TRBV11-2 and TRBJ2-5, the full variable domain is EAGVAQSPRYKIIEKRQSVAFWCNPISGHATLYWYQQILGQGPKLLIQFQNNGVVDDSQLPKDRFSAERLKGVDSTLKIQPAKLEDSAVYLCASSLHRTGLNETQYFGPGTRLLVL.

This clone came up once. V is TRBV19 and J is TRBJ2-5, with D perhaps TRBD2 (6 bases). The J call could be wrong; TRBJ2-7 is a better fit for the DNA end. The germline CDR1 and CDR2 sequences are LNHDA and SQIVND (reference sequence). The CDR3 extends over 13 amino acids. CDR3 nucleotide sequence: TGTGCCAGTAACCAGAGACTAGGCTACGAGCAGTACTTC. Its translation: CASNQRLGYEQYF.

In its sample, this clone was seen a few times. The genes are TRBV23-1 and TRBJ1-1; a weak D match, TRBD1 (6 bases). TRBV23-1 is known as an ORF, though its function is uncertain. With 7 bases removed from V and 2 bases from J, the gap between germline ends came to 17 bases. The CDR3 has 15 residues. The CDR3 region has the DNA TGCGCCAGCAACGCCTGTAGGACAGCTAACACTGAAGCTTTCTTT. Its translation is CASNACRTANTEAFF.